The 18 T cell receptor beta chains in this list originate from one sample, sequenced in a study of T-cell reconstitution after alpha-beta-depleted transplantation in children. Unique molecular identifiers were incorporated during preparation of the TCRbeta library. TCRdb used MiXCR to reprocess the PCR reads, holding one entry per CDR3 protein. This sample carries some 550,000 distinct CDR3 sequences, roughly 18% of them seen once, and the ten largest clones take roughly 3.3%. The sample in question was PBMCs from the stem cell graft donor, obtained from the stem cell graft. The receptors were gathered from a human donor who donated a stem cell graft to a child with acute lymphoblastic leukemia.

CDR3 DNA sequence: TGCGCCAGCAGCCATCGTTTAGGGTCGAACACCGGGGAGCTGTTTTTT. Amino acid sequence: CASSHRLGSNTGELFF. The chain employs TRBV4-1 and TRBJ2-2, with D unresolved. Per the germline V gene, CDR1 is MGHRA and CDR2 is YSYEKL. V was shortened by 3 bases and J by 0 bases, with 11 bases between the two germline ends. The CDR3 is 16 residues long.

The rearrangement joins TRBV4-1 to TRBJ2-5; D is undetermined. Looked up from germline, CDR1 is MGHRA and CDR2 is YSYEKL. Trimming left V 0 bases short and J 5 bases short, with 7 bases between. The CDR3 is 13 residues long. Here the CDR3 DNA reads TGCGCCAGCAGCCAAGATACCACGGAGACCCAGTACTTC. It codes for CASSQDTTETQYF.

The rearrangement joins TRBV20-1 to TRBJ1-1, with a weak D call TRBD1 (5 bases). The V gene's germline CDR1 is DFQATT and CDR2 SNEGSKA (reference sequence). This CDR3 region has 14 residues. V shed 0 bases and J shed 7 bases, with 15 bases lying between them. This CDR3 is CSARDFGGGFEAFF. The CDR3 bases are TGCAGTGCTAGAGATTTCGGCGGGGGGTTTGAAGCTTTCTTT.

This clonotype was counted only a few times. This chain uses TRBV5-1 with TRBJ2-1; 10 positions match TRBD1. This CDR3 has 15 amino acids. Germline lookup yields CDR1 SGHRS and CDR2 YFSETQ. The J segment lost 5 bases and the V segment lost 2 bases, leaving 4 bases of the junction unmatched. The CDR3 sequence: CASSFGDRGDNEQFF. The CDR3 region has the DNA TGCGCCAGCAGCTTTGGGGACAGGGGCGACAATGAGCAGTTCTTC.

This chain joins TRBV30 and TRBJ2-1; the match to TRBD2 covers 12 bases. Germline assignment: CDR1 GTSNPN and CDR2 SVGIG (reference sequence). J gave up 3 bases and V 3 bases, and 3 bases lay outside the gene matches. The CDR3 is 15 amino acids. The DNA of the CDR3 is TGTGCCTGGAGCGCTAGCGGGAGGGACTACAATGAGCAGTTCTTC. Translated: CAWSASGRDYNEQFF.

This clonotype has only a few counts. The chain carries TRBV7-9 and TRBJ2-1; D perhaps matches TRBD1 (5 bases). From germline, CDR1 is SEHNR and CDR2 FQNEAQ (reference sequence). The V end lost 5 bases, the J end lost 0 bases, and 14 bases lay between the germline ends. The CDR3 is 16 amino acids. CDR3 DNA: TGTGCCAGCAGCCCGTACAGGTTGAGCTCCTACAATGAGCAGTTCTTC. It specifies CASSPYRLSSYNEQFF. The full variable domain, its missing parts supplied by reference TRBV7-9 and TRBJ2-1, is DTGVSQNPRHKITKRGQNVTFRCDPISEHNRLYWYRQTLGQGPEFLTYFQNEAQLEKSRLLSDRFSAERPKGSFSTLEIQRTEQGDSAMYLCASSPYRLSSYNEQFFGPGTRLTVL.

The rearrangement links TRBV15 to TRBJ2-7, with unresolved D. Germline CDR1 is LNHNV and CDR2 is YYDKDF (reference sequence). The CDR3 is 13 residues long. V lost 2 bases and J 6 bases, leaving 11 bases between the germline ends. CDR3 sequence: CATSRSHVCEQYF. The CDR3 DNA follows: TGTGCCACCAGCAGATCCCATGTTTGCGAGCAGTACTTC.

This chain joins TRBV12-3 or TRBV12-4 and TRBJ2-3; TRBD1 matches at 10 bases. V was clipped by 5 bases and J by 1 base; unmatched bases: 3. CDR3 length: 15 amino acids. The DNA for the CDR3 is TGTGCCAGCAGTGACGGGACAGGGGGCACAGATACGCAGTATTTT. It encodes CASSDGTGGTDTQYF.

This clonotype has only a few counts. The V call is TRBV2, the J call TRBJ1-5, with 7 bases that match TRBD1. The germline CDR1 and CDR2 sequences are SNHLY and FYNNEI. With 5 bases clipped from V and 4 bases from J, the junction kept 8 bases outside the gene matches. The CDR3 covers 15 residues. As DNA, the CDR3 is TGTGCCAGCAGTCGACGACAGGGCGGTAATCAGCCCCAGCATTTT. Amino acids: CASSRRQGGNQPQHF.

The table lists this clonotype with a few counts. The V gene is TRBV9, the J gene TRBJ2-7, with D unclear. The CDR3 totals 15 residues. The ends were cut back, 0 bases at V and 2 bases at J, with 12 bases in the middle. Germline V gives CDR1 SGDLS, CDR2 YYNGEE. The DNA of the CDR3 is TGTGCCAGCAGCGTAGCAGTCGGGCGCGCCTACGAGCAGTACTTC. This codes for CASSVAVGRAYEQYF.

The chain combines TRBV4-1 with TRBJ1-1; D is uncertain. Trimming shortened V by 4 bases and J by 0 bases, and 15 bases separated the two germline ends. CDR1 is MGHRA, CDR2 YSYEKL, per germline. The CDR3 contains 16 residues. The CDR3 sequence: CASSPGVGVMNTEAFF. CDR3 bases: TGCGCCAGCAGCCCCGGGGTCGGGGTGATGAACACTGAAGCTTTCTTT.

The chain is built from TRBV6-2 or TRBV6-3 and TRBJ2-5, with 13 bases matching TRBD2. Per the germline V gene, CDR1 is MNHEY and CDR2 is SVGEGT. CDR3 length: 16 amino acids. The ends lost 6 bases at V and 3 bases at J; junction bases unmatched: 7. CDR3 in DNA: TGTGCCAGCAGCCTACGGACTAGCGGGAGCAAAGAGACCCAGTACTTC. Amino acid sequence: CASSLRTSGSKETQYF.

This clonotype appeared a few times. V usage is TRBV6-1 and J usage is TRBJ2-7; 8 nucleotides line up with TRBD2. The CDR3 length is 15 residues. The germline CDR1 and CDR2 sequences are MNHNS and SASEGT. The V and J ends lost 7 bases and 0 bases, in that order; junction bases with no gene match: 8. The CDR3 here is CASMGPAGASYEQYF. Here the CDR3 DNA reads TGTGCCAGCATGGGCCCAGCGGGGGCCTCCTACGAGCAGTACTTC.

The chain has TRBV20-1 and TRBJ1-3, with a possible D match to TRBD1 (5 bases). This CDR3 has 15 amino acids. CDR1 DFQATT and CDR2 SNEGSKA come from the germline V gene (reference sequence). V lost 0 bases and J 2 bases, leaving 11 bases between the germline ends. The CDR3 loop reads CSARDRGGPGNTIYF. CDR3 coding DNA: TGCAGTGCTAGAGATAGGGGAGGCCCTGGAAACACCATATATTTT.

The CDR3 nucleotides are TGTGCCAGCAGCTTAGGAAGCATTAGCGGGAGAAGCCATAACAATGAGCAGTTCTTC. Protein: CASSLGSISGRSHNNEQFF. The rearrangement joins TRBV11-1 to TRBJ2-1; TRBD2 matches at 9 bases. The CDR3 runs to 19 residues. V was pared by 1 base and J by 5 bases, with 15 bases of the junction left unmatched. CDR1 and CDR2 (germline): SGHAT, FQDESV (reference sequence).

The chain uses TRBV5-1 and TRBJ1-4; weak D call: TRBD1 (5 bases). V was trimmed by 1 base and J by 7 bases, leaving 20 bases between them. The CDR3 totals 17 residues. Per germline, CDR1 SGHRS and CDR2 YFSETQ. CDR3 residues: CASSLYDRGLGGEKLFF. The CDR3 DNA reads as TGCGCCAGCAGCTTGTATGATCGGGGACTTGGGGGTGAAAAACTGTTTTTT.

The sample holds a few counts of this clonotype. The chain links TRBV12-3 or TRBV12-4 to TRBJ1-5; D may be TRBD1 (5 bases). The length of the CDR3 is 21 residues. The V end was cut by 3 bases, the J end by 3 bases, with 30 bases between. CDR3 bases: TGTGCCAGCAGTTTGAGCCTATTTACTGGCCACATATGGACACACAATCAGCCCCAGCATTTT. This sequence encodes CASSLSLFTGHIWTHNQPQHF.

The chain recombines TRBV19 with TRBJ2-2; 8 bases are shared with TRBD1. This CDR3 region has 14 residues. Trimming took 1 base from V and 6 from J; bases not matched to a gene: 1. Looked up from germline, CDR1 is LNHDA and CDR2 is SQIVND (reference sequence). The DNA of the CDR3 is TGTGCCAGTAGTATAGGACAGGGGCCCGGGGAGCTGTTTTTT. Its translation is CASSIGQGPGELFF.